These 7 T cell receptor beta chains share one sample of origin, sequenced in a study of cytomegalovirus exposure and HLA in healthy donors. Primers: 60 Vbeta forward and 13 Jbeta reverse. Sequencing was performed with immunoSEQ multiplex PCR; in TCRdb, only in-frame clones are kept and a portion is missing. The table has 150,000 to 200,000 clones, about 81% seen once. The sample taken for sequencing was PBMCs. The receptors were gathered from a young woman in good health and CMV-seronegative.

V and J are TRBV9 and TRBJ2-3; 7 nucleotides line up with TRBD2. Germline V gene sequence: CDR1 SGDLS, CDR2 YYNGEE. The trim removed 3 bases at V and 1 base at J, leaving 8 bases unmatched. This CDR3 spans 16 amino acids. CDR3 DNA sequence: TGTGCCAGCAGCGCCGGTGGACGGGGGGGCACAGATACGCAGTATTTT. Its translation: CASSAGGRGGTDTQYF.

The chain employs TRBV5-1 and TRBJ2-7; TRBD2 matches 9 bases. CDR3 length: 17 residues. V shed 1 base and J 0 bases; nucleotides not matched to a gene: 8. Germline loops: CDR1 SGHRS, CDR2 YFSETQ. CDR3 amino acids: CASSLYPSGELSYEQYF. CDR3 DNA sequence: TGCGCCAGCAGCTTGTACCCTAGCGGGGAACTCTCCTACGAGCAGTACTTC.

The V call is TRBV13, the J call TRBJ2-2; 7 nucleotides align to TRBD1. Per germline, CDR1 PRHDT and CDR2 FYEKMQ (reference sequence). The trim removed 2 bases at V and 0 bases at J, leaving 3 bases unmatched. The CDR3 consists of 16 residues. The DNA for the CDR3 is TGTGCCAGCAGCTTACTGGGACAGTCGAACACCGGGGAGCTGTTTTTT. It translates to CASSLLGQSNTGELFF.

The chain combines TRBV6-5 with TRBJ1-6; 11 positions match TRBD1. Germline V lookup: CDR1 MNHEY, CDR2 SVGAGI. The J segment lost 9 bases and the V segment lost 0 bases, leaving 1 base of the junction unmatched. This CDR3 spans 15 amino acids. CDR3 region: CASSYSGTGGSPLHF. The CDR3 nucleotides are TGTGCCAGCAGTTACTCCGGGACAGGGGGTTCACCCCTCCACTTT.

This clone has only a few counts. The chain recombines TRBV2 with TRBJ2-3; 7 nucleotides match TRBD2. V gave up 4 bases and J gave up 4 bases; unmatched junction bases: 8. Germline assignment: CDR1 SNHLY and CDR2 FYNNEI. This CDR3 contains 15 residues. The CDR3 here is CASSGAGVASDTQYF. CDR3 nucleotide sequence: TGTGCCAGCAGTGGGGCGGGGGTAGCTTCAGATACGCAGTATTTT. Based on the CDR3 plus reference TRBV2 and TRBJ2-3, the full variable domain is EPEVTQTPSHQVTQMGQEVILRCVPISNHLYFYWYRQILGQKVEFLVSFYNNEISEKSEIFDDQFSVERPDGSNFTLKIRSTKLEDSAMYFCASSGAGVASDTQYFGPGTRLTVL.

The chain links TRBV5-4 to TRBJ1-4; D is undetermined. Germline-derived CDR1 and CDR2 are SGHNT and YYREEE (reference sequence). The CDR3 sequence is 14 residues long. Trimming cost V 0 bases and J 4 bases, with 7 bases left between them. CDR3 DNA: TGTGCCAGCAGCTTGGACAGCCGTAATGAAAAACTGTTTTTT. It codes for CASSLDSRNEKLFF.

Worth noting for this clone: Compared with germline, one end of the junction differs, possibly owing to a read error. The chain is built from TRBV7-9 and TRBJ2-7; TRBD1 might be the D (6 bases). The V gene's germline CDR1 is SEHNR and CDR2 FQNEAQ (reference sequence). The CDR3 is 15 residues long. CDR3 amino acids: CSSSPPTGHDYEQYF. CDR3 DNA sequence: TGTTCCAGCAGCCCCCCCACGGGACATGACTACGAGCAGTACTTC.